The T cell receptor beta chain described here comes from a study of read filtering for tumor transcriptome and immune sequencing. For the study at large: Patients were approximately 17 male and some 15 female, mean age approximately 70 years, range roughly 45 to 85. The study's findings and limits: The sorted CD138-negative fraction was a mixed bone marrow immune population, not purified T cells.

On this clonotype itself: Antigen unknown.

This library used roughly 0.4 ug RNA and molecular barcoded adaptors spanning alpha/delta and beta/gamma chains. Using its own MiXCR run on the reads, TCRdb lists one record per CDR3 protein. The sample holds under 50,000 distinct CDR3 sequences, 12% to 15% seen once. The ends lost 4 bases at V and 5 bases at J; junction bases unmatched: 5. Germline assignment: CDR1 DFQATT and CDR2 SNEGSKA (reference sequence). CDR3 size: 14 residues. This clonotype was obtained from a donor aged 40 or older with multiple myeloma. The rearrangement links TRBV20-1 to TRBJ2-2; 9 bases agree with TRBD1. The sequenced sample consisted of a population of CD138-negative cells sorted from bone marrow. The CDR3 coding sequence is TGCAGTGCTATCCGGGACAGGGCGACCGGGGAGCTGTTTTTT. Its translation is CSAIRDRATGELFF.